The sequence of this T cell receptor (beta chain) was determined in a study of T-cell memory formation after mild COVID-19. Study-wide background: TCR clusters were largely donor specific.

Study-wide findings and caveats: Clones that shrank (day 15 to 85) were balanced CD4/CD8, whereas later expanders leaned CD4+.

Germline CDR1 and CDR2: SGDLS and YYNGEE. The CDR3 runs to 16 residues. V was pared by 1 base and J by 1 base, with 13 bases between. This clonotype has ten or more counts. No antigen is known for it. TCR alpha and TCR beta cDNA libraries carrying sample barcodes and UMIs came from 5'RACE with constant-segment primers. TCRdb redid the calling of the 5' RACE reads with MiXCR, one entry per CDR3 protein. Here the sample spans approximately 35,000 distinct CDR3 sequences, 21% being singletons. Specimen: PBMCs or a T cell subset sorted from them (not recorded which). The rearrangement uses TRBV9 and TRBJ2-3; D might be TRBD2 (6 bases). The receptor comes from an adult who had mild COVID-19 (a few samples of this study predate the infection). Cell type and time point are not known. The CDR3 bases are TGTGCCAGCAGCGTAAGCCAGGGAGGCGGCACAGATACGCAGTATTTT. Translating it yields CASSVSQGGGTDTQYF. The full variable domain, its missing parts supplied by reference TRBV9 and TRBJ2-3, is DSGVTQTPKHLITATGQRVTLRCSPRSGDLSVYWYQQSLDQGLQFLIQYYNGEERAKGNILERFSAQQFPDLHSELNLSSLELGDSALYFCASSVSQGGGTDTQYFGPGTRLTVL.